This T cell receptor beta chain was recovered during a study of shared clonotypes between healthy human individuals. TCRdb keeps only in-frame clones here, not all; method: immunoSEQ multiplex PCR. This table has 2,500,000 or so clones, 80% to 95% appearing once. V lost 2 bases to trimming and J lost 2 bases, with 11 bases between them. The CDR3 sequence is 15 residues long. In germline, CDR1 is SGHRS, CDR2 YFSETQ. In its sample, this clone was seen once. The source material was naive CD4+ T cells from PBMCs. As for subset: CD45RA+ positively selected. V and J are TRBV5-1 and TRBJ2-1, with D tentatively TRBD1 (6 bases). The clonotype comes from a man between 18 and 35 years old in good health. Some clones in this sample may be carry-over from other donors' samples. CDR3 protein: CASSLRQATYNEQFF. The CDR3 bases are TGCGCCAGCAGCTTACGACAGGCAACCTACAATGAGCAGTTCTTC.